The clone carrying this T cell receptor (beta chain) was seen many times. Its target is unknown. The TCR beta CDR3 regions underwent amplification from RNA transcripts. The workflow started with a first-round RT-PCR run with HTBI primers and then moved on to a second-round multiplex PCR. TCRdb independently ran MiXCR on the multiplex PCR reads; one entry per CDR3 protein. The sample records more than 1,000,000 distinct CDR3 sequences, roughly 35% being singletons. The data are from a study of Graves' ophthalmopathy and Graves' hyperthyroidism. Study-level results: Most thyroid-expanded clonotypes exceeding 0.001 frequency were also found in blood.

The germline V gene has CDR1 MNHEY and CDR2 SVGAGI. Trimming stripped 7 bases from V and 0 bases from J, with 16 bases between. The CDR3 is made up of 17 amino acids. Sequencing was carried out using peripheral blood or thyroid tissue (not recorded which). The source is an adult man with Graves' hyperthyroidism. The chain carries TRBV6-5 and TRBJ1-6, with TRBD1 as a possible D gene (6 bases). The CDR3 DNA reads TGTGCCAGCACAACAGGGATTCCGAGCTCCTATAATTCACCCCTCCACTTT. Translation: CASTTGIPSSYNSPLHF.